This T cell receptor (beta chain) was captured by sequencing in a study of identical twins. In TCRdb, the 5' RACE reads were re-called with MiXCR into one record per CDR3 protein. Among hundreds of thousands of distinct CDR3 sequences, about 20% were seen once, and the ten largest hold roughly 13%. Regarding the study as a whole: For cord blood, abundant beta clonotypes had fewer insertions, unlike memory repertoires, which showed none.

This clonotype occurred a few times. Its antigen is not known. The V gene's germline CDR1 is MNHEY and CDR2 SVGEGT. Trimming left V 7 bases short and J 3 bases short, with 19 bases between. The CDR3 loop spans 15 amino acids. This sample was shared with a second study, whose subject was T cells expressing NK-cell markers. From that report: Obtained from sorted CD3+CD56+NKG2C+, CD3+CD56+NKG2C- and CD3+CD56-NKG2C+ T cells were the TCR beta repertoires. Where several donors were concerned, these clonotypes also led the CD3+CD56-NKG2C+ fraction.

Sequenced: PBMCs. The clonotype was recovered from a woman aged 18-29 years in good health. The chain combines TRBV6-2 or TRBV6-3 with TRBJ2-7; no clear D. The CDR3 here is CASTQSTFFRYEQYF. The DNA for the CDR3 is TGTGCCAGCACCCAATCGACGTTTTTTCGCTACGAGCAGTACTTC.